This entry lists 8 T cell receptor beta chains sequenced from one sample in a study of Graves' ophthalmopathy and Graves' hyperthyroidism. RNA served as the template for amplifying TCR beta CDR3 regions. RT-PCR with HTBI primers came first, then second-round multiplex PCR. TCRdb itself ran the multiplex PCR reads through MiXCR, one entry per CDR3 protein. The table lists 500,000 to 700,000 distinct CDR3 sequences, roughly 20% of them singletons, with more than 5.5% in the top ten. The sample taken for sequencing was peripheral blood. The source is a woman between 18 and 30 years old with stable Graves' hyperthyroidism. Some clones in this sample may be carry-over from other donors' samples.

This rearrangement joins TRBV15 to TRBJ2-7; tentatively, D is TRBD1 (6 bases). CDR3 length: 15 amino acids. Trimming took 0 bases from V and 3 from J, leaving 12 bases between them. CDR1 and CDR2 (germline): LNHNV, YYDKDF (reference sequence). This CDR3 is CATSRDRGGGYEQYF. As DNA, the CDR3 is TGTGCCACCAGCAGAGATCGTGGGGGCGGCTACGAGCAGTACTTC.

This clonotype came up many times. The rearrangement joins TRBV10-1 to TRBJ1-1; the D gene is possibly TRBD1 (5 bases). Deletions cut 6 bases from V and 5 bases from J, with 13 bases between. The CDR3 is made up of 13 amino acids. Germline V gene lookup returns CDR1 WNHNN and CDR2 SYGVQD (reference sequence). CDR3 nucleotides: TGCGCCAGCAGCCCGCGGGGCCGGACTGAAGCTTTCTTT. Encoded protein: CASSPRGRTEAFF.

The chain combines TRBV19 with TRBJ1-1; the D gene is possibly TRBD1 (6 bases). CDR3 length: 14 residues. Germline V lookup: CDR1 LNHDA, CDR2 SQIVND (reference sequence). V lost 4 bases, J lost 0 bases, and 9 bases lay in between. The CDR3 DNA follows: TGTGCCAGTAGTACGGACAGCCTGAACACTGAAGCTTTCTTT. Protein product: CASSTDSLNTEAFF. Drawing the rest from reference TRBV19 and TRBJ1-1, the complete variable domain is DGGITQSPKYLFRKEGQNVTLSCEQNLNHDAMYWYRQDPGQGLRLIYYSQIVNDFQKGDIAEGYSVSREKKESFPLTVTSAQKNPTAFYLCASSTDSLNTEAFFGQGTRLTVV.

The J gene is TRBJ1-5, the V gene TRBV14; no definite D call. There are 13 residues in the CDR3. Germline assignment: CDR1 SGHDN and CDR2 FVKESK. V lost 3 bases, J lost 6 bases, and 9 bases lay in between. This CDR3 reads CASSHLPGQPQHF. The CDR3 DNA follows: TGTGCCAGCAGCCACCTTCCCGGTCAGCCCCAGCATTTT. Together with reference TRBV14 and TRBJ1-5, the CDR3 gives the full variable domain: EAGVTQFPSHSVIEKGQTVTLRCDPISGHDNLYWYRRVMGKEIKFLLHFVKESKQDESGMPNNRFLAERTGGTYSTLKVQPAELEDSGVYFCASSHLPGQPQHFGDGTRLSIL.

This clonotype was observed many times. V gene TRBV28 combines with J gene TRBJ2-5; 8 bases align to TRBD1. This CDR3 region has 16 residues. With V trimmed by 6 bases and J by 4 bases, 13 bases remained unmatched. Germline CDR1 reads MDHEN; CDR2 reads SYDVKM. The CDR3 DNA reads as TGTGCCAGCAGCCCCTTGGGGCAGGGGGCCGTAGAGACCCAGTACTTC. Translated, it gives CASSPLGQGAVETQYF.

The rearrangement links TRBV11-1 to TRBJ2-5, with D tentatively TRBD2 (6 bases). This CDR3 is 17 amino acids long. Trimming shortened V by 1 base and J by 1 base, and 16 bases separated the two germline ends. Germline CDR1 SGHAT, CDR2 FQDESV (reference sequence). Here the CDR3 DNA reads TGTGCCAGCAGCTTAGTGTCGGCGCGGGGTCCCCAAGAGACCCAGTACTTC. This gives the protein CASSLVSARGPQETQYF.

This clonotype was detected ten times or more. The chain joins TRBV6-1 to TRBJ2-7; possible D gene TRBD2, 5 bases. With 7 bases removed from V and 2 bases from J, the gap between germline ends came to 18 bases. The CDR3 sequence is 15 residues long. The germline gives CDR1 MNHNS, CDR2 SASEGT. CDR3 protein: CASTSRVSGTYEQYF. Here the CDR3 DNA reads TGTGCCAGCACCTCGAGGGTGAGCGGAACCTACGAGCAGTACTTC.

The chain is built from TRBV27 and TRBJ1-2; unclear D gene. This CDR3 has 13 residues. Trimming took off 6 bases at V and 4 bases at J, with 12 bases between the two ends. CDR1 is MNHEY and CDR2 is SMNVEV in the germline V gene (reference sequence). CDR3 in amino acids: CASRGGYSYGYTF. The CDR3 DNA sequence: TGTGCCAGCAGAGGAGGGTATAGCTATGGCTACACCTTC.